These 25 T cell receptor beta chains came from one sample sequenced in a study of T cell clonality in common variable immunodeficiency. Profiling relied on immunoSEQ multiplex PCR, and the TCRdb table lists in-frame clones only, not all of them. Recorded here are around 50,000 clones, none singletons. Sequences were obtained from peripheral blood mononuclear cells. Source of these receptors: a person aged 18 to 70 in good health.

This clone came up many times. The CDR3 sequence is CASSISAANTGELFF. The sequenced CDR3 bases are TGTGCCAGTAGTATCAGTGCCGCGAACACCGGGGAG. The V gene is TRBV19, the J gene TRBJ2-2; D not resolved. The read comes to an end 3 residues before the CDR3 does, leaving the germline J gene to fill in the end. V was cut by 3 bases and J by 0 bases, with 8 bases left in between. The CDR3 has 15 amino acids. CDR1 LNHDA and CDR2 SQIVND come from the germline V gene (reference sequence).

The table lists this clone with many counts. From the germline J gene comes the end of the CDR3, since the read stops 3 residues before it. The rearrangement uses TRBV28 and TRBJ1-5; 7 bases line up with TRBD1. Germline V gives CDR1 MDHEN, CDR2 SYDVKM. The CDR3 extends over 15 amino acids. V shed 3 bases, J shed 3 bases, and the junction held 5 bases outside the gene matches. The CDR3 loop is CASSFYRGDNQPQHF. The CDR3 DNA, read in part, is TGTGCCAGCAGTTTTTACAGGGGTGACAATCAGCCC. Looking up the rest from reference TRBV28 and TRBJ1-5 gives the full variable domain: DVKVTQSSRYLVKRTGEKVFLECVQDMDHENMFWYRQDPGLGLRLIYFSYDVKMKEKGDIPEGYSVSREKKERFSLILESASTNQTSMYLCASSFYRGDNQPQHFGDGTRLSIL.

With regard to this clone: The CDR3 goes on 3 residues after the read ends, and that part is filled in from the germline J gene. The chain uses TRBV7-2 and TRBJ2-3; no reliable D call. The CDR3 totals 15 residues. Per germline, CDR1 SGHTA and CDR2 FQGNSA. The ends were cut back, 1 base at V and 0 bases at J, with 8 bases in the middle. The DNA read from the CDR3 is TGTGCCAGCAGCTTAGTCCCCAGTAGCACAGATACG. It yields the protein CASSLVPSSTDT. The entire CDR3 reads CASSLVPSSTDTQYF.

This clone was found many times. The CDR3 goes on 3 residues after the read ends, and that part is filled in from the germline J gene. This chain connects TRBV6-1 to TRBJ2-7, with D perhaps matching TRBD1 (6 bases). The germline gives CDR1 MNHNS, CDR2 SASEGT. This CDR3 spans 14 amino acids. Trimming removed 1 base from V and 4 bases from J, with 11 bases in between. The CDR3 sequence is CASSEVRGTYEQYF. The DNA read from the CDR3 is TGTGCCAGCAGTGAAGTCAGGGGAACTTACGAG.

This clone came up many times. The read halts 3 residues ahead of the CDR3 end, with the missing end drawn from the germline J gene. The chain recombines TRBV7-8 with TRBJ2-1; D gene ambiguous. This CDR3 is built from 13 residues. Germline V gives CDR1 SGHVS, CDR2 FQNEAQ. Deletions cut 1 base from V and 5 bases from J, with 6 bases between. The DNA read from the CDR3 is TGTGCCAGCAGCTTAGATCAGAACAATGAG. Protein: CASSLDQNNE. The complete CDR3 reads CASSLDQNNEQFF.

Many counts were recorded for this clone. The CDR3 end falls 3 residues outside the read, so it is completed with the germline J gene. The chain recombines TRBV6-1 with TRBJ1-2; tentative D call: TRBD1 (6 bases). V was pared by 3 bases and J by 7 bases, with 21 bases between. Germline-derived CDR1 and CDR2 are MNHNS and SASEGT. The CDR3 is 16 amino acids. The CDR3 sequence: CASSELVIRQASGYTF. The covered CDR3 bases are TGTGCCAGCAGTGAGCTCGTCATTAGACAGGCGAGTGGC.

This clone was seen repeatedly, ten times or more. The CDR3 goes on 3 residues after the read ends, and that part is filled in from the germline J gene. V is TRBV18 and J is TRBJ1-4; D is undetermined. Germline assignment: CDR1 KGHSH and CDR2 LQKENI. The CDR3 sequence is 12 residues long. V was clipped by 3 bases and J by 8 bases, with 7 bases between them. Partial CDR3 DNA: TGTGCCAGCTCACCCCCGGGGGAAAAA. It specifies CASSPPGEK. Given in full, the CDR3 is CASSPPGEKLFF.

This clone appeared a few times. The read finishes 3 residues shy of the CDR3 end, and the germline J gene is used to complete it. This rearrangement joins TRBV18 to TRBJ2-4; weak D call: TRBD2 (5 bases). The CDR3 contains 14 residues. Germline CDR1 and CDR2: KGHSH and LQKENI. CDR3 protein: CASSPPPRTGGQYF. The sequenced part of the CDR3 DNA is TGTGCCAGCTCACCACCGCCCCGGACTGGAGGT.

This clone occurred many times. The read halts 3 residues ahead of the CDR3 end, with the missing end drawn from the germline J gene. V gene TRBV4-2 combines with J gene TRBJ2-7, with 7 bases fitting TRBD2. J gave up 0 bases and V 0 bases, and 5 bases lay outside the gene matches. The CDR3 contains 16 residues. CDR1 and CDR2 (germline): LGHNA, YNFKEQ. CDR3 bases read: TGTGCCAGCAGCCAAGAGCGGGACTACCTCTCCTACGAG. Encoded protein: CASSQERDYLSYE. The CDR3 in full is CASSQERDYLSYEQYF.

This clone has just a few counts. The read ends 3 residues before the CDR3 terminus; that terminus is restored from the germline J gene. V is TRBV7-9 and J is TRBJ2-7, with 7 bases aligning to TRBD1. This CDR3 is 13 amino acids long. With 5 bases clipped from V and 6 bases from J, the junction kept 7 bases outside the gene matches. CDR1 and CDR2 (germline): SEHNR, FQNEAQ (reference sequence). CDR3 DNA, as far as it was read: TGTGCCAGCAGCCGAACAGGGGTGGGCGAG. Its translation: CASSRTGVGE. The full CDR3 reads CASSRTGVGEQYF.

The table lists this clone with many counts. Read coverage stops 3 residues before the CDR3 terminus; the germline J gene supplies the remainder. Other nucleotide sequences in the sample specify the same CDR3. The chain combines TRBV18 with TRBJ2-1, with 8 bases identical to TRBD1. J lost 7 bases, V lost 3 bases, and 11 bases had no gene match. Germline values: CDR1 KGHSH, CDR2 LQKENI. CDR3 length: 16 residues. The CDR3 DNA, read in part, is TGTGCCAGCTCACCCCTCGTGGCCCACAGGGGGAATGAG. As protein: CASSPLVAHRGNE. The CDR3, in full, reads CASSPLVAHRGNEQFF. The whole variable domain, filled in from reference TRBV18 and TRBJ2-1, reads NAGVMQNPRHLVRRRGQEARLRCSPMKGHSHVYWYRQLPEEGLKFMVYLQKENIIDESGMPKERFSAEFPKEGPSILRIQQVVRGDSAAYFCASSPLVAHRGNEQFFGPGTRLTVL.

This clone occurred many times. One end of the junction fails to match germline, which may point to a read error. CDR3 DNA, as far as it was read: TGCACCAGCAGCCAAGTTGAGGGGGTCCCAACCTACGAG. This sequence encodes CTSSQVEGVPTYE. The entire CDR3 sequence reads CTSSQVEGVPTYEQYF. The chain carries TRBV4-1 and TRBJ2-7, with D maybe TRBD1 (6 bases). With the read ending 3 residues before the CDR3 end, the germline J gene is used to fill in that end. The germline gives CDR1 MGHRA, CDR2 YSYEKL. The CDR3 sequence is 16 residues long.

This clone was seen ten or more times. The germline gene is not matched at one end of the junction; a read error may be the cause. CDR3 bases read: TGCGCCAGCAGCCAAGAGTCCGGACAGACCTACGAG. As protein: CASSQESGQTYE. From start to end, the CDR3 is CASSQESGQTYEQYF. The chain links TRBV4-2 to TRBJ2-7; possible D gene TRBD1, 6 bases. The CDR3 extends 3 residues past the end of the read, so its final part is completed from the germline J gene. The CDR3 spans 15 residues. The germline gives CDR1 LGHNA, CDR2 YNFKEQ.

This clone was found a few times. The read terminates 3 residues ahead of where the CDR3 ends, so the germline J gene completes it. This chain uses TRBV10-3 with TRBJ2-5, with D unclear. Germline assignment: CDR1 ENHRY and CDR2 SYGVKD. The CDR3 is 15 amino acids. The V end was cut by 2 bases, the J end by 4 bases, with 14 bases between. The CDR3 protein is CAISELLGTGETQYF. The part of the CDR3 DNA that was read is TGTGCCATCAGTGAGCTGCTCGGAACGGGAGAGACC.

In its sample, this clone was seen many times. Coverage ceases 3 residues before the CDR3 finishes, and the germline J gene fills in the end. The V and J genes are TRBV5-1 and TRBJ2-5, with 12 nucleotides matching TRBD1. CDR1 is SGHRS and CDR2 is YFSETQ in the germline V gene. The CDR3 totals 16 residues. V was pared by 0 bases and J by 5 bases, with 5 bases of the junction left unmatched. The DNA read from the CDR3 is TGCGCCAGCAGCTTGGGAGGGACAGGGGGCGAGGAGACC. It translates to CASSLGGTGGEET. The CDR3 in full is CASSLGGTGGEETQYF.

This clone came up many times. The read terminates 3 residues before the CDR3 end, so the remaining end is supplied by the germline J gene. The chain has TRBV18 and TRBJ2-7, with TRBD1 matching 12 bases. The CDR3 has 13 residues. From germline, CDR1 is KGHSH and CDR2 LQKENI. Trimming removed 8 bases from V and 5 bases from J; junction bases left unmatched: 4. Here the CDR3 reads CASEGQGANEQYF. The CDR3 bases that were read are TGTGCCAGCGAGGGACAGGGGGCAAACGAG.

Ten or more counts support this clone. The read is 3 residues too short to cover the CDR3 end, so that end is filled in from the germline J gene. The chain employs TRBV7-6 and TRBJ2-3; TRBD2 is a possible D gene (5 bases). There are 15 residues in the CDR3. Germline assignment: CDR1 SGHVS and CDR2 FNYEAQ. V shed 0 bases and J shed 3 bases, with 10 bases lying between them. CDR3 sequence reads: CASSLAILATDTQYF. The CDR3 bases that were read are TGTGCCAGCAGCTTAGCGATTTTAGCGACAGATACG.

This clone has at least ten counts. The read halts 3 residues ahead of the CDR3 end, with the missing end drawn from the germline J gene. V gene TRBV18 combines with J gene TRBJ2-1, with D possibly matching TRBD2 (6 bases). The CDR3 loop spans 15 amino acids. CDR1 and CDR2 from the germline V gene are KGHSH and LQKENI. Trimming removed 2 bases from V and 0 bases from J, with 8 bases in between. CDR3 amino acids: CASSPSRDSYNEQFF. The covered CDR3 bases are TGTGCCAGCTCACCATCGCGGGACTCCTACAATGAG. The entire variable domain, with the rest obtained from reference TRBV18 and TRBJ2-1, is as follows: NAGVMQNPRHLVRRRGQEARLRCSPMKGHSHVYWYRQLPEEGLKFMVYLQKENIIDESGMPKERFSAEFPKEGPSILRIQQVVRGDSAAYFCASSPSRDSYNEQFFGPGTRLTVL.

This clone was counted at least ten times. Coverage ceases 3 residues before the CDR3 finishes, and the germline J gene fills in the end. The chain employs TRBV5-1 and TRBJ2-7, with D tentatively TRBD2 (6 bases). This CDR3 comprises 14 residues. V gave up 4 bases and J gave up 2 bases, with 13 bases separating them. Germline lookup yields CDR1 SGHRS and CDR2 YFSETQ. CDR3 bases read: TGCGCCAGCAGCCCGGAGGGCACAGCCTACGAG. The encoded protein is CASSPEGTAYE. In full, the CDR3 reads CASSPEGTAYEQYF.

In its sample, this clone was seen a few times. The read gets to within 3 residues of the CDR3 end, and the germline J gene fills in the rest. The chain is built from TRBV7-9 and TRBJ2-1, with TRBD2 as a possible D gene (5 bases). The CDR3 covers 12 residues. Trimming left V 3 bases short and J 9 bases short, with 9 bases between. CDR1 is SEHNR and CDR2 is FQNEAQ in the germline V gene (reference sequence). The CDR3: CASSFYGVEQFF. The sequenced part of the CDR3 DNA is TGTGCCAGCAGCTTCTACGGGGTTGAG.

This clone appeared many times. The CDR3 goes on 3 residues after the read ends, and that part is filled in from the germline J gene. The V and J genes are TRBV19 and TRBJ1-2; D unresolved. The ends were cut back, 2 bases at V and 6 bases at J, with 13 bases in the middle. Germline values: CDR1 LNHDA, CDR2 SQIVND (reference sequence). This CDR3 has 14 amino acids. The CDR3 DNA, read in part, is TGTGCCAGTAGTATAAGGGCGGGGAGCCATGGC. Protein product: CASSIRAGSHG. The full CDR3 sequence reads CASSIRAGSHGYTF. Complete variable domain (other parts from reference TRBV19 and TRBJ1-2): DGGITQSPKYLFRKEGQNVTLSCEQNLNHDAMYWYRQDPGQGLRLIYYSQIVNDFQKGDIAEGYSVSREKKESFPLTVTSAQKNPTAFYLCASSIRAGSHGYTFGSGTRLTVV.

This clone was found a few times. CDR3: CASSSLWQSTGELFF. The DNA read from the CDR3 is TGTGCCAGCAGCTCCCTGTGGCAGTCCACCGGGGAG. V usage is TRBV7-6 and J usage is TRBJ2-2; the D is unclear. The read terminates 3 residues before the CDR3 end, so the remaining end is supplied by the germline J gene. The V gene lost 4 bases and the J gene lost 4 bases, with 13 bases spanning the gap. This CDR3 has 15 amino acids. The germline CDR1 and CDR2 sequences are SGHVS and FNYEAQ.

This clone was detected ten times or more. The CDR3 goes on 3 residues after the read ends, and that part is filled in from the germline J gene. The chain couples TRBV14 to TRBJ2-7; no reliable D call. The CDR3 loop spans 14 amino acids. From germline, CDR1 is SGHDN and CDR2 FVKESK. Trimming removed 5 bases at V and 2 bases at J, with 13 bases between. CDR3 DNA (partial): TGTGCCAGCAGCTTGCTCGGGTCCACCTACGAG. The encoded protein is CASSLLGSTYE. The whole CDR3 is CASSLLGSTYEQYF.

The sample holds many counts of this clone. The observed sequence ends 3 residues before the CDR3 terminus, with the missing tail filled in from the germline J gene. The chain uses TRBV15 and TRBJ2-1, with 7 positions matching TRBD2. CDR1 is LNHNV and CDR2 is YYDKDF in the germline V gene (reference sequence). The CDR3 runs 16 residues. The V gene end was trimmed by 0 bases and the J gene end by 7 bases; junction bases not matched to a gene: 9. Partial CDR3 DNA: TGTGCCACCAGCAGAGATCGGGCTAGCGGCAGGAATGAG. Translated, it gives CATSRDRASGRNE. The whole CDR3 region reads CATSRDRASGRNEQFF. The full variable domain, completed using reference TRBV15 and TRBJ2-1, is DAMVIQNPRYQVTQFGKPVTLSCSQTLNHNVMYWYQQKSSQAPKLLFHYYDKDFNNEADTPDNFQSRRPNTSFCFLDIRSPGLGDTAMYLCATSRDRASGRNEQFFGPGTRLTVL.

This clone turned up a few times. From the germline J gene comes the end of the CDR3, since the read stops 3 residues before it. This chain connects TRBV6-2 or TRBV6-3 to TRBJ1-2; D uncertain. This CDR3 is 17 amino acids long. Germline values: CDR1 MNHEY, CDR2 SVGEGT. Incomplete CDR3 DNA: TGTGCCAGCAGCCTAACTAGGCGCATCCTCTCCTACAATGAC. It translates to CASSLTRRILSYND. The full CDR3 reads CASSLTRRILSYNDYTF.